This T cell receptor (beta chain) was captured by sequencing in a study of shared clonotypes between healthy human individuals. On the study more broadly: The study used three CD4 naive, three CD4 memory, two CD8 naive and one CD8 memory plate per donor.

Study-level results: The naive CD4 repertoires of several donors were compared, and approximately 4.7% of clonotypes were shared.

The V gene lost 1 base and the J gene lost 3 bases, with 8 bases spanning the gap. This CDR3 region has 13 residues. The germline V gene encodes CDR1 SGHRS and CDR2 YFSETQ. The split of CD4+ cells yielded CD45RA+ naive and CD45RA-negative memory subsets. TCRdb's copy holds only in-frame clones and misses some; the assay was immunoSEQ multiplex PCR. The data contain some 2.4 million clones, roughly 93% of them singletons. In regard to this clone: The antigen remains unidentified. In the same sample, other DNA sequences code for this CDR3.

Sequenced material: naive CD4+ T cells from PBMCs. Subset here: CD45RA+ positively selected. This sequence joins TRBV5-1 and TRBJ2-7; D gene uncertain. The source is a man between 18 and 29 years old in good health. Some clones in this sample may be carry-over from other donors' samples. This CDR3 is CASSLSLNYEQYF. CDR3 DNA: TGCGCCAGCAGCTTGAGTCTGAACTACGAGCAGTACTTC.